This TCR beta chain emerged from a study of CD8 T cells in Susac syndrome. Reverse transcription of about 0.5 to 1 ug RNA was carried out with random hexamers. Amplification of TCR beta CDR3 used immunoSEQ multiplex PCR across 54 Vbeta and 13 Jbeta. From the immunoSEQ multiplex PCR reads, TCRdb called clonotypes with MiXCR, one entry per CDR3 protein. The data show roughly 150,000 distinct CDR3 sequences, 85% to 95% seen once. Patients with Susac syndrome met the recently defined diagnostic criteria for definite or probable disease. V was clipped by 11 bases and J by 10 bases, with 10 bases between them. The CDR3 extends over 9 amino acids. Germline V gene lookup returns CDR1 SNHLY and CDR2 FYNNEI.

The sequence was collected from a human donor with Susac syndrome. The rearrangement joins TRBV2 to TRBJ2-3, with D perhaps TRBD2 (6 bases). The sample comprised CD4+ T cells from PBMCs. The DNA for the CDR3 is TGTGCCGCGGGGAATGCGCAGTATTTT. It is translated as CAAGNAQYF.